This T cell receptor beta chain was observed in a study of cytomegalovirus exposure and HLA in healthy donors. Whole-study findings and limits: CMV serostatus was the sole immune exposure information available. Prior analysis indicated that the majority of TCR beta V segments exhibited productivity approximately 87% or approximately 30% of the time. The study dropped some indistinguishable V segments, TRBV6-2 and TRBV6-3 among them. Analysis performed later found under 20,000 TCR beta sequences associated with HLA alleles at 0.05 false discovery rate.

A note on this clone: Its antigen is as yet unknown.

The PCR contained 60 Vbeta and 13 Jbeta primers. Assay used: immunoSEQ multiplex PCR; TCRdb lists only in-frame clones, some missing. The sample holds 150,000 to 200,000 clones, roughly 79% seen once. CDR1 is SGHRS, CDR2 YFSETQ, per germline. The CDR3 length is 17 residues. V was shortened by 0 bases and J by 2 bases, with 18 bases between the two germline ends. Sequencing used PBMCs. This clonotype was sampled from a woman in her thirties in good health and CMV-seropositive. This chain uses TRBV5-1 with TRBJ2-7; D possibly corresponds to TRBD1 (6 bases). In DNA, the CDR3 is TGCGCCAGCAGCTTGGTGGGTGCGGACAGCTCAACCTACGAGCAGTACTTC. This codes for CASSLVGADSSTYEQYF.